This TCR beta chain comes out of a study of human T cells and chemical hapten exposure. Time point indicated: patch test 1, 2 weeks after DPC sensitization. Treatment given: therapeutic diphenylcyclopropenone sensitization with weekly scalp DPC. Trimming cost V 2 bases and J 4 bases, with 11 bases left between them. Germline loops: CDR1 SGHAT, CDR2 FQNNGV. This CDR3 is 14 amino acids long. Via MiXCR, TCRdb re-called the RACE reads, giving one row per CDR3 protein. The repertoire has 150,000 to 200,000 distinct CDR3 sequences, more than 14% of them found once; the top ten carry 1.7%. Sequences were derived from whole blood, sampled in connection with sensitization to the hapten diphenylcyclopropenone (DPC). The TCR comes from a woman in her thirties with alopecia areata. Some clones in this sample may be carry-over from other donors' samples. The chain links TRBV11-2 to TRBJ1-1; tentative D call: TRBD1 (5 bases). The CDR3 here is CASSLQGQVTEAFF. DNA of the CDR3: TGTGCCAGCAGCTTACAGGGTCAGGTCACTGAAGCTTTCTTT.